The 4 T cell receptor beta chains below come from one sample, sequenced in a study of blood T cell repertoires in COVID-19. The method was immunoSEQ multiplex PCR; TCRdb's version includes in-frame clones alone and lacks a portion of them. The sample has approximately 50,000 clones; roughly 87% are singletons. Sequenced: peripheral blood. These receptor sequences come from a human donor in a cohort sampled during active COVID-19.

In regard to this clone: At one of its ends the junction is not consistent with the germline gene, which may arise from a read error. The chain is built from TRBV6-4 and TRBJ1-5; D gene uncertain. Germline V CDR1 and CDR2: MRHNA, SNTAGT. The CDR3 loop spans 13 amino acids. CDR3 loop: CASSPTLRGAGNF. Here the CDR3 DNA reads TGTGCCAGCAGTCCCACCCTCCGTGGCGCCGGGAATTTT.

The DNA of the CDR3 is TGCAGTGCTAGTAAATTAGCGTTCACCTACGAGCAGTACTTC. Its protein is CSASKLAFTYEQYF. The V and J genes are TRBV20-1 and TRBJ2-7; possibly TRBD2 for D (5 bases). The V gene lost 3 bases and the J gene lost 2 bases, with 14 bases spanning the gap. The CDR3 sequence is 14 residues long. Germline lookup yields CDR1 DFQATT and CDR2 SNEGSKA (reference sequence).

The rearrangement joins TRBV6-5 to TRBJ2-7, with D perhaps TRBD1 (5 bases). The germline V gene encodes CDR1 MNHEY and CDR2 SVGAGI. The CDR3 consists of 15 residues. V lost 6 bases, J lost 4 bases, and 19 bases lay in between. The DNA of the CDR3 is TGTGCCAGCAGCTCCTATGACACGACAGCTTACGAGCAGTACTTC. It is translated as CASSSYDTTAYEQYF.

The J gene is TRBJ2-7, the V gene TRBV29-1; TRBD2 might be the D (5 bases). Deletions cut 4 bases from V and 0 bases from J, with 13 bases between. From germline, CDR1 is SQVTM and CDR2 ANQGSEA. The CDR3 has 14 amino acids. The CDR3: CSVGREPPSYEQYF. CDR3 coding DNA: TGCAGCGTTGGAAGGGAGCCCCCCTCCTACGAGCAGTACTTC.